The present entry profiles one TCR beta chain with its context. Its antigen remains unknown. CDR1 is SGHTA, CDR2 FQGNSA, per germline. The CDR3 extends over 13 amino acids. V lost 3 bases and J lost 2, with 7 bases in between. TCRdb keeps only in-frame clones here, not all; method: immunoSEQ multiplex PCR. This sample has roughly 66,000 clones, with 65% to 90% found just once. The data were obtained in a study of OX40 agonist ivuxolimab in advanced cancers. Study-level information: Partial response was recorded in three patients: one hepatocellular carcinoma and two cutaneous melanoma cases. General study findings and limits: On average, a greater number of expanded clones characterised CD8+ T cells relative to CD4+.

This TCR derives from an adult with an advanced solid tumor such as melanoma, head and neck, liver or kidney cancer. The chain joins TRBV7-2 to TRBJ1-1; D unresolved. Sequenced here: CD4+ or CD8+ T cells sorted from blood, sampled in a trial of the OX40 agonist ivuxolimab. The CDR3 DNA sequence: TGTGCCAGCAGCTTCGACCTCAACACTGAAGCTTTCTTT. Its protein product is CASSFDLNTEAFF.